The next 10 T cell receptor beta chains were all read from a single sample in a study of T cells in Graves' hyperthyroidism and ophthalmopathy (dated by TCRdb to between 2018 and 2021). The protocol used for the library was multiplex PCR. Sequenced using an Illumina HiSeq 2000. The TCR beta CDR3 regions were amplified from RNA transcripts. A first-round RT-PCR of the TCR CDR3 used the HTBI primer set with the Qiagen OneStep RT-PCR kit. The public reads were reanalyzed by TCRdb: fastp trimming at Q25, MiXCR alignment, in-frame beta chains only. Each CDR3 protein appears once, grouped with its most common genes and DNA. Present in this sample are 470,000 or so distinct CDR3 sequences, under 25% of which were seen just once. The ten largest account for about 26% of the sample. Sequencing was performed on blood. These receptors were collected from a man aged 18 to 30 with Graves' hyperthyroidism.

This clonotype was observed at least ten times. V gene TRBV11-2 combines with J gene TRBJ2-2; a weak D match, TRBD1 (6 bases). The CDR3 covers 16 residues. The germline V gene encodes CDR1 SGHAT and CDR2 FQNNGV. Trimming pared 3 bases from V and 0 bases from J, leaving 11 bases between. As DNA, the CDR3 is TGTGCCAGCAGCTTCCGGGACACATCGAACACCGGGGAGCTGTTTTTT. It specifies CASSFRDTSNTGELFF.

The chain recombines TRBV5-1 with TRBJ2-5, with 8 nucleotides matching TRBD1. With V trimmed by 2 bases and J by 4 bases, 4 bases remained unmatched. The CDR3 has 14 amino acids. Germline CDR1 SGHRS, CDR2 YFSETQ. CDR3 sequence reads: CASSFAGQGETQYF. In DNA form, the CDR3 reads TGCGCCAGCAGCTTTGCCGGACAGGGAGAGACCCAGTACTTC.

Ten or more counts support this clonotype. CDR3 coding DNA: TGTGCCAGCAGTTTTTCCGGACCATTGAACACTGAAGCTTTCTTT. It specifies CASSFSGPLNTEAFF. The J gene is TRBJ1-1, the V gene TRBV27; D is uncertain. This CDR3 has 15 amino acids. Trimming took 3 bases from V and 0 from J, leaving 11 bases between them. Germline-derived CDR1 and CDR2 are MNHEY and SMNVEV (reference sequence).

This clonotype has ten or more counts. The CDR3 protein is CASGRSGISYEQYF. DNA for the CDR3: TGTGCCAGCGGTCGCTCGGGCATCTCCTACGAGCAGTACTTC. The chain carries TRBV6-5 and TRBJ2-7; unclear D gene. V was pared by 8 bases and J by 0 bases, with 14 bases between. CDR1 MNHEY and CDR2 SVGAGI come from the germline V gene. The CDR3 runs 14 residues.

The chain joins TRBV4-1 to TRBJ1-5, with D perhaps matching TRBD1 (6 bases). Germline V gene data show CDR1 as MGHRA and CDR2 as YSYEKL. CDR3 length equals 15 residues. V was shortened by 1 base and J by 6 bases, with 13 bases between the two germline ends. The DNA of the CDR3 is TGCGCCAGCAGCCAAGTGGAGGAGGGGGGTCAGCCCCAGCATTTT. This gives the protein CASSQVEEGGQPQHF.

This clonotype appeared many times. J is TRBJ1-5 and V is TRBV30, with D maybe TRBD1 (5 bases). From germline, CDR1 is GTSNPN and CDR2 SVGIG (reference sequence). With 5 bases removed from V and 4 bases from J, the gap between germline ends came to 21 bases. This CDR3 has 16 amino acids. The CDR3 loop reads CAWSRGLGVRNQPQHF. Written as DNA, the CDR3 is TGTGCCTGGTCTAGGGGATTGGGGGTTCGAAATCAGCCCCAGCATTTT.

Many counts were recorded for this clonotype. The J gene is TRBJ1-2, the V gene TRBV7-2, with D perhaps TRBD1 (5 bases). Germline V CDR1 and CDR2: SGHTA, FQGNSA. Deletions cut 0 bases from V and 4 bases from J, with 18 bases between. The CDR3 is made up of 17 amino acids. DNA for the CDR3: TGTGCCAGCAGCTTAGCCCCCCTAGGGGACGTTAGCTATGGCTACACCTTC. Translated, it gives CASSLAPLGDVSYGYTF.

The V call is TRBV7-8, the J call TRBJ2-3; 11 bases are shared with TRBD2. Germline CDR1 is SGHVS and CDR2 is FQNEAQ. Trimming removed 4 bases from V and 11 bases from J; junction bases left unmatched: 14. The CDR3 sequence is 16 residues long. The CDR3 loop reads CASSSETSGIPDGQYF. The CDR3, as DNA: TGTGCCAGCAGCTCGGAGACTAGCGGGATACCGGATGGGCAGTATTTT.

This clonotype was observed at least ten times. V gene TRBV4-1 combines with J gene TRBJ2-5; 11 nucleotides agree with TRBD2. The CDR3 totals 17 residues. Trimming cost V 4 bases and J 2 bases; bases outside gene matches: 9. Germline CDR1 and CDR2: MGHRA and YSYEKL. The chain's CDR3 is CASSPWGTSGPQETQYF. CDR3 in DNA: TGCGCCAGCAGCCCGTGGGGGACTAGCGGCCCACAAGAGACCCAGTACTTC.

In this sample, this clonotype turned up once. The CDR3 sequence: CASSIGRSAGPNQPQHF. The CDR3 bases are TGTGCCAGTAGTATAGGAAGGTCGGCAGGGCCCAATCAGCCCCAGCATTTT. The chain carries TRBV19 and TRBJ1-5; D might be TRBD1 (5 bases). V dropped 1 base and J dropped 3 bases, with 16 bases sitting between them. Germline CDR1 reads LNHDA; CDR2 reads SQIVND (reference sequence). The CDR3 sequence is 17 residues long.